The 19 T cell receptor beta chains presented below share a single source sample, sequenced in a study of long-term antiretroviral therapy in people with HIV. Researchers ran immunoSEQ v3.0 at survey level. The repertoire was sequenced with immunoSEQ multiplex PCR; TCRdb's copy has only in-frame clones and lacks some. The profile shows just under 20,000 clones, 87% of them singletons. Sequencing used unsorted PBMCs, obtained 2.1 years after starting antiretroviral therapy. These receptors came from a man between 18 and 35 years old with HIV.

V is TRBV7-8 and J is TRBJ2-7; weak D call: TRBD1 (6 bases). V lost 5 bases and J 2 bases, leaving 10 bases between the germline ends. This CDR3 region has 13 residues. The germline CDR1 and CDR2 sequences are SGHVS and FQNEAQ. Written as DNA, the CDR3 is TGTGCCAGCAGCGTAGGACAGACCTACGAGCAGTACTTC. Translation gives CASSVGQTYEQYF.

CDR3 nucleotide sequence: TGCAGCGTGGGACAGGGGGACGAGCAGTACTTC. Translated: CSVGQGDEQYF. J is TRBJ2-7 and V is TRBV29-1, with 11 nucleotides matching TRBD1. The trim removed 6 bases at V and 5 bases at J, leaving 0 bases unmatched. The CDR3 is 11 amino acids. CDR1 is SQVTM and CDR2 is ANQGSEA in the germline V gene.

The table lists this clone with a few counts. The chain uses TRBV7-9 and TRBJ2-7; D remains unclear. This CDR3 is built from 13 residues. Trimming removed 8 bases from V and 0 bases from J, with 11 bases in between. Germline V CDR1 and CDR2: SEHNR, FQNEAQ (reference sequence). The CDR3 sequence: CASSAAPSYEQYF. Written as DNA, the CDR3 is TGTGCCAGCTCGGCAGCTCCCTCCTACGAGCAGTACTTC.

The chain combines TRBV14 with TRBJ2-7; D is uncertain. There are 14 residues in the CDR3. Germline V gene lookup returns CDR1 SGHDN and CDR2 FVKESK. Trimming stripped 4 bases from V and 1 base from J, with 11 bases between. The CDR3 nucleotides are TGTGCCAGCAGCCGCCAAAGGCGGTCCTACGAGCAGTACTTC. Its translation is CASSRQRRSYEQYF.

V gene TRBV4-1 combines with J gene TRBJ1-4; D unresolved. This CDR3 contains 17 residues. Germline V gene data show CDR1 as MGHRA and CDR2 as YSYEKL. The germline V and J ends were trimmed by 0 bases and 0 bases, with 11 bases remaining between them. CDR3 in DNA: TGCGCCAGCAGCCAAGAGGAGGCTATCCCAACTAATGAAAAACTGTTTTTT. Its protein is CASSQEEAIPTNEKLFF.

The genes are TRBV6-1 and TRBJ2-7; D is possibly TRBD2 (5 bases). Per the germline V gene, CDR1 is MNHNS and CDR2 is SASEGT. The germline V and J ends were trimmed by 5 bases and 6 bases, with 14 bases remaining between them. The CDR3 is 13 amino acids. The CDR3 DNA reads TGTGCCAGCAGTAAAGAACTAGTCTCCGAGCAGTACTTC. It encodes CASSKELVSEQYF.

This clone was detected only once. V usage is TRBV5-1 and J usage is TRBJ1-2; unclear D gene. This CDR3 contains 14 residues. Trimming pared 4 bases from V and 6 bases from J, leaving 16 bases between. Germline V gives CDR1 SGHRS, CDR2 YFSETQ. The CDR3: CASSRRNHLDGYTF. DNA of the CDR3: TGCGCCAGCAGCCGGAGAAACCACCTTGATGGCTACACCTTC.

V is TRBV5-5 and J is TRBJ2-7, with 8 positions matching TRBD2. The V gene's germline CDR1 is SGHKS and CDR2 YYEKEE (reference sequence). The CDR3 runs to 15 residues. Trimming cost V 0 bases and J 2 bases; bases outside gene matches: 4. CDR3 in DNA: TGTGCCAGCAGCTTGGGTAGCGGGGCGGCCTACGAGCAGTACTTC. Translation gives CASSLGSGAAYEQYF.

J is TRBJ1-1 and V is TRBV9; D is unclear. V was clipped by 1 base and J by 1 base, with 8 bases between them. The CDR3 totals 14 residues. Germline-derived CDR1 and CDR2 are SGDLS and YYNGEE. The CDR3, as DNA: TGTGCCAGCAGCGTACTAGTTGAGAACACTGAAGCTTTCTTT. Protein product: CASSVLVENTEAFF.

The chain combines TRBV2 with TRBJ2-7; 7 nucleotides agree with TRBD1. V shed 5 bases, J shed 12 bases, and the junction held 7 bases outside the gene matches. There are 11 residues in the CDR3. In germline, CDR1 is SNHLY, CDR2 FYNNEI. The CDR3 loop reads CASSHRGLGYF. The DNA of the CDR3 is TGTGCCAGCAGTCACAGGGGTTTGGGGTACTTC. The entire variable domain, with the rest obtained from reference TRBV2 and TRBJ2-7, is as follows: EPEVTQTPSHQVTQMGQEVILRCVPISNHLYFYWYRQILGQKVEFLVSFYNNEISEKSEIFDDQFSVERPDGSNFTLKIRSTKLEDSAMYFCASSHRGLGYFGPGTRLTVT.

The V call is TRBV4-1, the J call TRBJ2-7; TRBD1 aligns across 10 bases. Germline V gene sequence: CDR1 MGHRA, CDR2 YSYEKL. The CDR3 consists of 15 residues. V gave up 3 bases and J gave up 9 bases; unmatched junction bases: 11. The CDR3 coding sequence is TGCGCCAGCAGCCAGGGGGACAGGGGAATATTGATGCAGTACTTC. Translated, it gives CASSQGDRGILMQYF.

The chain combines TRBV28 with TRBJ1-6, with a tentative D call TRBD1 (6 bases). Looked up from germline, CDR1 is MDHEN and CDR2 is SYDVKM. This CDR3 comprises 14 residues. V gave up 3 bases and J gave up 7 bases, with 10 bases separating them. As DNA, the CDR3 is TGTGCCAGCAGTTTGGTTCAGGGGAATTCACCCCTCCACTTT. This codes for CASSLVQGNSPLHF.

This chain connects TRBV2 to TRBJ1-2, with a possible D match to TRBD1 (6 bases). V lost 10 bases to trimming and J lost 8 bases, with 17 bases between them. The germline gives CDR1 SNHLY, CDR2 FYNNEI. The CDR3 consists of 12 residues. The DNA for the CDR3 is TGTGCCACTAGGGGGGGGACAAGGGGCTACACCTTC. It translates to CATRGGTRGYTF.

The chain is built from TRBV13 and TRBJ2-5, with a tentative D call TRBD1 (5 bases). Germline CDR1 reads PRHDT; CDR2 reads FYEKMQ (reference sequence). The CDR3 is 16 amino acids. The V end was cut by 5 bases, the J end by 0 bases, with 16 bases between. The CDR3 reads CASSARQLSYQETQYF. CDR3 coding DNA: TGTGCCAGCAGCGCCCGACAGCTCTCGTACCAAGAGACCCAGTACTTC.

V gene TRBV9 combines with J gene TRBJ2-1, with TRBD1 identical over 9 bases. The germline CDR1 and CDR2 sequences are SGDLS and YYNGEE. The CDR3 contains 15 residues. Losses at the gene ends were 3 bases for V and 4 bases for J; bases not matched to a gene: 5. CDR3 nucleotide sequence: TGTGCCAGCAGCGCCGGGACAGGGCTTTACAATGAGCAGTTCTTC. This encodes CASSAGTGLYNEQFF.

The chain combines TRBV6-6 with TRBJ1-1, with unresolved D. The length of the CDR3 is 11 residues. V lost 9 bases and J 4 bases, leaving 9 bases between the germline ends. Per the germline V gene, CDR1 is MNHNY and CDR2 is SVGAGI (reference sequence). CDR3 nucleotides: TGTGCCAGACGCGTAACCACTGAAGCTTTCTTT. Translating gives CARRVTTEAFF.

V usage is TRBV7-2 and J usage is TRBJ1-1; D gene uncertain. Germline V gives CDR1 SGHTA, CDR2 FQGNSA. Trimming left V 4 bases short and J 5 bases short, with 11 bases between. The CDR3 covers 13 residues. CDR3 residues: CASSSPLGTEAFF. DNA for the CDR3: TGTGCCAGCAGCTCCCCGCTAGGGACTGAAGCTTTCTTT.

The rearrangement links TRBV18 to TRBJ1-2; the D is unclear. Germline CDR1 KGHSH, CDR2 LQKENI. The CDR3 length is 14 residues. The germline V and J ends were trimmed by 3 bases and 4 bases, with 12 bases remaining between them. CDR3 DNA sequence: TGTGCCAGCTCACCCGGTGTAGGGTCCTATGGCTACACCTTC. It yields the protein CASSPGVGSYGYTF.

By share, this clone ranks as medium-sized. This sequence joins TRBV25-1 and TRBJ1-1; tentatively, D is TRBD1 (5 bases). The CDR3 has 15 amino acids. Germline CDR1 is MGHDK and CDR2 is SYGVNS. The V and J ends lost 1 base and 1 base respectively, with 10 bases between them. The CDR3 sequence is CASSEFGQGNTEAFF. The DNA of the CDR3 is TGTGCCAGCAGTGAATTCGGTCAGGGGAACACTGAAGCTTTCTTT.